The 16 T cell receptor beta chains below all came from one sample that was sequenced in a study of T cell clonality in common variable immunodeficiency. TCRdb's copy holds only in-frame clones and misses some; the assay was immunoSEQ multiplex PCR. The sample is made up of about 40,000 clones, none counted only once. Sample: peripheral blood mononuclear cells. The source of these receptors is a person aged 18 to 75 in good health.

This clone was observed many times. With the read ending 3 residues before the CDR3 end, the germline J gene is used to fill in that end. V usage is TRBV19 and J usage is TRBJ2-7, with 9 bases matching TRBD2. Looked up from germline, CDR1 is LNHDA and CDR2 is SQIVND (reference sequence). This CDR3 comprises 16 residues. The junction had 9 bases not matched to a gene; V was cut back by 5 bases and J by 1 base. This CDR3 reads CASSGGSGSVSYEQYF. CDR3 DNA (partial): TGTGCCAGTAGTGGGGGTAGCGGGAGCGTGTCCTACGAG.

There are many counts of this clone. The read finishes 3 residues shy of the CDR3 end, and the germline J gene is used to complete it. The V call is TRBV16, the J call TRBJ2-7, with TRBD2 matching 7 bases. Germline V gene lookup returns CDR1 KGHSY and CDR2 FQNENV. V shed 0 bases and J 3 bases; nucleotides not matched to a gene: 2. The CDR3 is 14 residues long. Partial CDR3 DNA: TGTGCCAGCAGCCAATCTAGGACTAGCTACGAG. Its translation: CASSQSRTSYE. The full CDR3 protein is CASSQSRTSYEQYF.

This clone was detected ten times or more. The sequenced fragment ends 3 residues before the CDR3 boundary, so the rest is inferred from the germline J gene. The rearrangement joins TRBV5-1 to TRBJ1-5; D remains ambiguous. The V gene's germline CDR1 is SGHRS and CDR2 YFSETQ. Trimming cost V 0 bases and J 0 bases, with 7 bases left between them. The CDR3 spans 15 residues. CDR3: CASSLDSFSNQPQHF. The CDR3 bases that were read are TGCGCCAGCAGCTTGGACAGCTTTAGCAATCAGCCC.

At least ten counts were recorded for this clone. The sequence runs out 3 residues before the end of the CDR3; the remainder is reconstructed from the germline J gene. The genes are TRBV5-6 and TRBJ1-2; a possible D gene is TRBD1 (5 bases). Germline-derived CDR1 and CDR2 are SGHDT and YYEEEE. V lost 9 bases, J lost 2 bases, and 17 bases lay in between. This CDR3 spans 14 amino acids. The sequenced part of the CDR3 DNA is TGTGCCACCGCTCAGGGTCGGGGGAACTATGGC. Translated, it gives CATAQGRGNYG. The full CDR3 protein reads CATAQGRGNYGYTF.

This clone has at least ten counts. The CDR3 spells CASSMGLAGTGELFF. The CDR3 DNA, read in part, is TGCGCCAGCAGCATGGGACTAGCGGGAACCGGGGAG. This rearrangement joins TRBV5-1 to TRBJ2-2; 13 bases align to TRBD2. The CDR3 goes on 3 residues after the read ends, and that part is filled in from the germline J gene. The germline gives CDR1 SGHRS, CDR2 YFSETQ. V gave up 4 bases and J gave up 5 bases; unmatched junction bases: 2. CDR3 length equals 15 residues.

This clone was detected ten times or more. CDR3 sequence reads: CASSILAGDHNEQFF. Incomplete CDR3 DNA: TGTGCCAGCAGCATTCTAGCGGGGGACCACAATGAG. The chain combines TRBV12-3 or TRBV12-4 with TRBJ2-1, with 10 positions matching TRBD2. Coverage ceases 3 residues before the CDR3 finishes, and the germline J gene fills in the end. The CDR3 is 15 residues long. J gave up 5 bases and V 6 bases, and 7 bases lay outside the gene matches.

This clone was counted at least ten times. With the read ending 3 residues before the CDR3 end, the germline J gene is used to fill in that end. The rearrangement joins TRBV5-1 to TRBJ1-1, with D uncertain. V was shortened by 5 bases and J by 5 bases, with 16 bases between the two germline ends. This CDR3 has 14 residues. Germline V lookup: CDR1 SGHRS, CDR2 YFSETQ. The CDR3 here is CASSSTAGETEAFF. CDR3 DNA (partial): TGCGCCAGCAGTTCCACTGCAGGTGAGACTGAA.

This clone was counted ten times or more. The CDR3 sequence: CASSVTGTSGSETQYF. Incomplete CDR3 DNA: TGCGCCAGCAGCGTGACCGGGACTAGCGGTTCCGAGACC. The chain carries TRBV5-1 and TRBJ2-5; 11 positions agree with TRBD2. The CDR3 end is not reached by the read, which stops 3 residues before it; the germline J gene fills it in. The V gene end was trimmed by 4 bases and the J gene end by 5 bases; junction bases not matched to a gene: 10. In germline, CDR1 is SGHRS, CDR2 YFSETQ. The CDR3 spans 16 residues.

This clone was seen ten or more times. The CDR3 extends 3 residues past the end of the read, so its final part is completed from the germline J gene. V usage is TRBV5-1 and J usage is TRBJ1-4; 10 bases align to TRBD1. The trim removed 4 bases at V and 8 bases at J, leaving 8 bases unmatched. The V gene's germline CDR1 is SGHRS and CDR2 YFSETQ. This CDR3 is 15 amino acids long. CDR3 DNA (partial): TGCGCCAGCAGCGCCGGGACAGGGGTTGCGGAAAAA. Its translation: CASSAGTGVAEK. The CDR3 in full is CASSAGTGVAEKLFF.

This clone occurred many times. The CDR3 end falls 3 residues outside the read, so it is completed with the germline J gene. The genes are TRBV2 and TRBJ2-1; D is possibly TRBD2 (5 bases). V lost 6 bases and J 9 bases, leaving 18 bases between the germline ends. This CDR3 spans 14 amino acids. Per germline, CDR1 SNHLY and CDR2 FYNNEI. The CDR3 sequence: CASRLGGLVGEQFF. CDR3 DNA (partial): TGTGCCAGCAGACTTGGCGGGCTAGTGGGTGAG.

There are many counts of this clone. The CDR3 goes on 3 residues after the read ends, and that part is filled in from the germline J gene. This chain connects TRBV7-6 to TRBJ2-2; weak D call: TRBD2 (5 bases). The V end was cut by 2 bases, the J end by 5 bases, with 15 bases between. In germline, CDR1 is SGHVS, CDR2 FNYEAQ. This CDR3 comprises 16 residues. The CDR3 DNA, read in part, is TGTGCCAGCAGCTTAAGGGCAGCGGAAGGAACCGGGGAG. It translates to CASSLRAAEGTGE. The full CDR3 sequence reads CASSLRAAEGTGELFF.

In its sample, this clone was seen many times. The CDR3 end falls 3 residues outside the read, so it is completed with the germline J gene. The gene calls are TRBV11-2 and TRBJ2-1, with D tentatively TRBD2 (6 bases). There are 13 residues in the CDR3. Germline V gene lookup returns CDR1 SGHAT and CDR2 FQNNGV. V was clipped by 1 base and J by 9 bases, with 10 bases between them. The CDR3 bases that were read are TGTGCCAGCAGCTTAGCCCTGGGGGGTGAG. Protein sequence: CASSLALGGE. The CDR3 as a whole reads CASSLALGGEQFF.

The table lists this clone with many counts. The CDR3 is cut off 3 residues early in the read; its end comes from the germline J gene. This chain connects TRBV10-3 to TRBJ1-5; 7 bases are shared with TRBD1. The J segment lost 4 bases and the V segment lost 7 bases, leaving 1 base of the junction unmatched. Germline V lookup: CDR1 ENHRY, CDR2 SYGVKD. The CDR3 totals 12 residues. The part of the CDR3 DNA that was read is TGTGCCATCATGGGACAGAATCAGCCC. This gives the protein CAIMGQNQP. The complete CDR3 protein is CAIMGQNQPQHF.

This clone is medium-sized by share. The junction departs from the called germline gene at one end, perhaps through a read error. The read terminates 3 residues ahead of where the CDR3 ends, so the germline J gene completes it. The chain uses TRBV6-1 and TRBJ2-6; 7 nucleotides agree with TRBD2. Germline loops: CDR1 MNHNS, CDR2 SASEGT. The CDR3 length is 19 residues. Partial CDR3 DNA: TGTGCCAGCAGTGAAGGGGGGTACGCCGGGTTGCCGGGGGGCAACGTC. Protein sequence: CASSEGGYAGLPGGNV. The entire CDR3 sequence reads CASSEGGYAGLPGGNVLTF.

This clone was counted at least ten times. The read ends 3 residues shy of where the CDR3 ends; the end is completed using the germline J gene. The gene calls are TRBV5-6 and TRBJ2-7; no firm D call. Per germline, CDR1 SGHDT and CDR2 YYEEEE. The CDR3 has 14 amino acids. With 7 bases removed from V and 3 bases from J, the gap between germline ends came to 17 bases. CDR3 amino acids: CASSSVSTLYEQYF. The CDR3 bases that were read are TGTGCCAGCTCCTCGGTTTCGACTCTCTACGAG.

This clone came up many times. The CDR3 extends 3 residues past the end of the read, so its final part is completed from the germline J gene. This chain links TRBV19 with TRBJ2-3, with 7 positions matching TRBD1. Trimming took 9 bases from V and 5 from J; bases not matched to a gene: 20. The CDR3 totals 17 residues. Germline V gene data show CDR1 as LNHDA and CDR2 as SQIVND (reference sequence). Partial CDR3 DNA: TGTGCCAGCAAAATTACCACAGGGGTGGTGAAAGGAGATACG. Translation gives CASKITTGVVKGDT. The full CDR3 is CASKITTGVVKGDTQYF.